The present T cell receptor beta chain was sequenced within a study of CD8 T cells in Susac syndrome. The CDR3 is 16 amino acids. Germline CDR1 and CDR2: KGHDR and SFDVKD. Trimming took 2 bases from V and 4 from J, leaving 17 bases between them. FACS was used to enrich TEMRA cells, whereas the CD8+ and CD4+ T cells were obtained by negative isolation. Random hexamers primed reverse transcription of roughly 0.45 to 1 ug RNA. An immunoSEQ multiplex PCR amplified TCR beta CDR3 over 54 Vbeta and 13 Jbeta. TCRdb redid the calling of the immunoSEQ multiplex PCR reads with MiXCR, one entry per CDR3 protein. The table shows approximately 270,000 distinct CDR3 sequences, with over 85% occurring only once.

The chain carries TRBV24-1 and TRBJ2-7; D not certain. The sequenced sample consisted of CD4+ T cells from PBMCs. This TCR derives from a human donor with multiple sclerosis. DNA of the CDR3: TGTGCCACCAGTGATTCCAGGAAAGGTGCCCGTTACGAGCAGTACGTC. Its translation is CATSDSRKGARYEQYV.